This T cell receptor (beta chain) was captured in a study of blood T cell repertoires in COVID-19 (dated by TCRdb to about 2020). For context, the study as a whole: Samples covering the acute and convalescent phases of COVID-19 were provided by collaborators in the United States, Italy and Spain. The repertoires were released in a freely available public database intended as a resource for research on the immune response to SARS-CoV-2. Subjects who had been exposed to COVID-19, were actively infected with it, or had recovered from it provided the deeply sampled blood TCRbeta repertoires that made up the dataset. The samples were drawn from the first 160 participants of the ongoing ImmuneRACE study and from under 1,500 subjects provided by 6 global collaborators. Where available, HLA class I and class II types were taken from metadata supplied by the sample provider and were not determined by assay-based typing. The material from the prospective study consisted of cDNA or gDNA derived from T cells, B-cell-depleted T cells, or PBMCs. The sample metadata nearly always contained a de-identified subject ID, COVID-19 status, age in years and sex.

Collaborating institutions collected whole blood in K2EDTA tubes following their own protocols. Collaborator samples were shipped for TCRbeta analysis as frozen whole blood, isolated PBMCs, or DNA extracted from either sample type. TCRbeta CDR3 regions were amplified from genomic DNA by means of the immunoSEQ Assay, a bias-controlled multiplex PCR. The original pipeline was this. Nucleated cell counts per sample were estimated from amplification of reference gene primers within the assay. Sequence reads were collapsed and filtered to measure the absolute abundance of every unique TCRbeta CDR3 rearrangement. For each sample, productive Simpson clonality was calculated by taking the square root of Simpson's diversity index across productive rearrangements. Imported from immuneACCESS, the table was reduced by TCRdb to in-frame sequences with V and J called. These copies leave out some clones; in studies compared against another copy, an unresolved V gene accounts for under half, and the cause of the remainder is not known. That table supplies the V and J calls and clone size; D and trimming were determined from the DNA. The sample table holds approximately 160,000 clones, of which around 81% were seen once. Clones ranked in the top ten supply 11% of the sample.

Points on this clone: The target of this receptor is not known. It has no much larger one-base neighbor in the sample; base qualities were not kept.

V is clipped by 2 bases and J by 5 bases, and the sequence between their germline boundaries is 19 bases long. Based on the germline V gene, the CDR1 and CDR2 sequences are SGHRS and YFSETQ. The CDR3 sequence holds 16 residues, the cysteine and phenylalanine included. The only DNA kept is the CDR3, 48 bases in frame from the first base. Broader findings and caveats from the paper: How much clinical and demographic metadata was included differed by source and by participant, and the metadata was provided uncurated.

The source material was peripheral blood. The receptor comes from a man aged 55-75 years with active or convalescent COVID-19. The rearrangement combines TRBV5-1 with TRBJ2-5; matching of 7 bases hints at TRBD2 as the D gene. The DNA sequence is TGCGCCAGCAGCTTAGGGGGGGCAAAAAGTTTCGAGACCCAGTACTTC. This is translated as CASSLGGAKSFETQYF.